This TCR beta chain was profiled in a study of T cells in Graves' hyperthyroidism and ophthalmopathy. Overall study findings and caveats: Expanded thyroid clonotypes (above 0.001) were mostly also found in blood. Classification by a 13 V-J model distinguished ophthalmopathy from stable hyperthyroidism.

Remarks on this clonotype: Its specificity is not known.

Absent ophthalmopathy progression within 18 months defined stable Graves' hyperthyroidism. CDR1 LNHNV and CDR2 YYDKDF come from the germline V gene (reference sequence). Trimming stripped 1 base from V and 2 bases from J, with 3 bases between. The CDR3 has 14 amino acids. Amplified regions were TCR beta CDR3 sequences from RNA transcripts. An initial round of RT-PCR targeting the TCR CDR3 relied on the HTBI primer set. From the multiplex PCR reads, TCRdb called clonotypes with MiXCR, one entry per CDR3 protein. The data hold approximately 640,000 distinct CDR3 sequences, with about a sixth observed a single time.

This clonotype was obtained from a woman aged 30 to 39 with Graves' hyperthyroidism. The rearrangement links TRBV15 to TRBJ2-6; unclear D gene. The sample was blood. CDR3 coding DNA: TGTGCCACCAGCAGAGTTCCTGGGGCCAACGTCCTGACTTTC. Amino acids: CATSRVPGANVLTF.